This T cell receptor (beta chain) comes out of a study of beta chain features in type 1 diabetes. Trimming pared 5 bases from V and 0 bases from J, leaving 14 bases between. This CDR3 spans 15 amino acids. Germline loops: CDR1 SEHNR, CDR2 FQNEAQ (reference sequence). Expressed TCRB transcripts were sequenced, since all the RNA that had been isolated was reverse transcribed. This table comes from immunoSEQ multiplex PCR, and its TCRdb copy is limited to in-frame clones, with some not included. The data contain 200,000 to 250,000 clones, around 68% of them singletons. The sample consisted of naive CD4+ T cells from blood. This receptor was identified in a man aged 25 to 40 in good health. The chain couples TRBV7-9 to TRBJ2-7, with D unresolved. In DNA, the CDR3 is TGTGCCAGCAGCCCCGCGGACCGCCTCTCCTACGAGCAGTACTTC. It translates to CASSPADRLSYEQYF.